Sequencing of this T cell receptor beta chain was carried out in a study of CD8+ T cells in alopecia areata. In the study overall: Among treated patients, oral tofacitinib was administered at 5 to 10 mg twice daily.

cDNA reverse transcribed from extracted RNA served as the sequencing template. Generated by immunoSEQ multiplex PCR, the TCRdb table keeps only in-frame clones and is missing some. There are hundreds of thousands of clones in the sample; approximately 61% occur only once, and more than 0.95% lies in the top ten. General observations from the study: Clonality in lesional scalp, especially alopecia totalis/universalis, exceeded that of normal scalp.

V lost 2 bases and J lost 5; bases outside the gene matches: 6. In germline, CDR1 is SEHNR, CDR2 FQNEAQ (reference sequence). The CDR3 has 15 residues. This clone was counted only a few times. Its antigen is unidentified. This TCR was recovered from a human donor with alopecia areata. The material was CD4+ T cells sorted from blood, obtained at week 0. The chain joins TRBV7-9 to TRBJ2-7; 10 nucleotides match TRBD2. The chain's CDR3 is CASSLQRGGRHEQYF. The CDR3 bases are TGTGCCAGCAGCTTACAGCGGGGGGGCCGCCACGAGCAGTACTTC.